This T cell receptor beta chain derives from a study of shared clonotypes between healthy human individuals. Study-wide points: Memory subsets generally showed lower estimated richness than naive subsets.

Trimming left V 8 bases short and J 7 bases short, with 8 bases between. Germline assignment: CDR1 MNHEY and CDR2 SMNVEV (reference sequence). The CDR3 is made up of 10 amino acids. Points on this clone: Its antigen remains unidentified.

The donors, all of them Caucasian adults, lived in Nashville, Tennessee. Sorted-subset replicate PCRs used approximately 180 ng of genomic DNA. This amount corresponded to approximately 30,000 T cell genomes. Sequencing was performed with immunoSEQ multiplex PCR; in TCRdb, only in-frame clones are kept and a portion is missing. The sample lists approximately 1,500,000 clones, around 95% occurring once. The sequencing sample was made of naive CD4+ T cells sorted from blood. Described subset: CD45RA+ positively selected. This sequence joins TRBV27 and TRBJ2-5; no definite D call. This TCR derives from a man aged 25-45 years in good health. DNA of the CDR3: TGTGCCAGCGGCCGGGCGACCCAGTACTTC. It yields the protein CASGRATQYF.